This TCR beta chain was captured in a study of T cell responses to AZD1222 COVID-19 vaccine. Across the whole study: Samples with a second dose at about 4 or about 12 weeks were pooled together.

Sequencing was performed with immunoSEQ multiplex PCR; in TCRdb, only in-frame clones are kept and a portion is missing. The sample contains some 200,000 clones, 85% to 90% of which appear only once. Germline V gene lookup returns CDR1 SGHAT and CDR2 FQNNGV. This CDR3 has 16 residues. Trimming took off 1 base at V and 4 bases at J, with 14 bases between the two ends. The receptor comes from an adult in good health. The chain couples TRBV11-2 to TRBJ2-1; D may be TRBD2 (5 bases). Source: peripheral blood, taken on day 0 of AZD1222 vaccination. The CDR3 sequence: CASSLGGRMEYNEQFF. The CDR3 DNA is TGTGCCAGCAGCTTAGGCGGGCGAATGGAATACAATGAGCAGTTCTTC.